The next 11 T cell receptor beta chains were all read from a single sample in a study of cytomegalovirus exposure and HLA in healthy donors. The protocol was immunoSEQ multiplex PCR, while the TCRdb copy is restricted to in-frame clones and leaves out a portion. This table has tens of thousands of clones, roughly 96% appearing once. Sequencing input: PBMCs. Source of these receptors: a man aged 18 to 29 in good health and CMV-seronegative.

The chain joins TRBV28 to TRBJ1-1; D perhaps matches TRBD1 (5 bases). The CDR3 is 14 residues long. Germline assignment: CDR1 MDHEN and CDR2 SYDVKM. V was pared by 3 bases and J by 0 bases, with 8 bases between. The CDR3 nucleotides read TGTGCCAGCAGTTTTCAGGGCCTGAACACTGAAGCTTTCTTT. Translation: CASSFQGLNTEAFF.

The chain carries TRBV2 and TRBJ2-3; D uncertain. CDR1 SNHLY and CDR2 FYNNEI come from the germline V gene. V was clipped by 7 bases and J by 3 bases, with 5 bases between them. The CDR3 sequence is 11 residues long. This chain's CDR3 is CASTQTDTQYF. The DNA for the CDR3 is TGTGCCAGCACTCAGACAGATACGCAGTATTTT.

This rearrangement joins TRBV27 to TRBJ2-1; 7 bases map to TRBD2. Losses at the gene ends were 2 bases for V and 6 bases for J; bases not matched to a gene: 4. The CDR3 runs 14 residues. Germline CDR1 is MNHEY and CDR2 is SMNVEV (reference sequence). The CDR3 sequence is CASSLGGGRNEQFF. In DNA form, the CDR3 reads TGTGCCAGCAGTTTAGGGGGGGGTCGCAATGAGCAGTTCTTC.

This chain uses TRBV5-1 with TRBJ2-7, with D perhaps TRBD2 (6 bases). With 0 bases removed from V and 7 bases from J, the gap between germline ends came to 17 bases. CDR1 is SGHRS and CDR2 is YFSETQ in the germline V gene. CDR3 length equals 15 residues. The CDR3 region has the DNA TGCGCCAGCAGCTTGGCGATTAGCGGAGGAGGTGAGCAGTACTTC. Encoded protein: CASSLAISGGGEQYF.

The genes are TRBV5-6 and TRBJ1-1; the D gene is possibly TRBD1 (6 bases). The germline gives CDR1 SGHDT, CDR2 YYEEEE. V was shortened by 6 bases and J by 5 bases, with 17 bases between the two germline ends. CDR3 length: 14 amino acids. The CDR3: CASTLGGGWTEAFF. The CDR3 region has the DNA TGTGCCAGCACCCTGGGGGGGGGCTGGACTGAAGCTTTCTTT.

The CDR3 nucleotides read TGTGCCAGCAGTTCTCTTTTTCAGGGGATGAACACTGAAGCTTTCTTT. Translated, it gives CASSSLFQGMNTEAFF. This chain links TRBV6-5 with TRBJ1-1; D possibly corresponds to TRBD1 (6 bases). Looked up from germline, CDR1 is MNHEY and CDR2 is SVGAGI. Trimming removed 4 bases from V and 0 bases from J, with 15 bases in between. The CDR3 loop spans 16 amino acids.

This clone was detected once. The chain recombines TRBV7-8 with TRBJ2-3, with D maybe TRBD2 (5 bases). Between the trimmed V and J ends, which lost 1 base and 5 bases, there was a span of 13 bases. Germline CDR1 is SGHVS and CDR2 is FQNEAQ. The CDR3 totals 15 residues. DNA of the CDR3: TGTGCCAGCAGCTTAGACTCCGGAGGCGGAGATACGCAGTATTTT. Its translation is CASSLDSGGGDTQYF. Together with reference TRBV7-8 and TRBJ2-3, the CDR3 gives the full variable domain: GAGVSQSPRYKVAKRGQDVALRCDPISGHVSLFWYQQALGQGPEFLTYFQNEAQLDKSGLPSDRFFAERPEGSVSTLKIQRTQQEDSAVYLCASSLDSGGGDTQYFGPGTRLTVL.

V gene TRBV7-9 combines with J gene TRBJ2-3; 12 bases fit TRBD2. J was trimmed by 1 base and V by 5 bases; bases with no gene match: 4. Per the germline V gene, CDR1 is SEHNR and CDR2 is FQNEAQ (reference sequence). The CDR3 is 16 amino acids. DNA of the CDR3: TGTGCCAGCAGCACCCGGACTAGCGGGGGCACAGATACGCAGTATTTT. Translated: CASSTRTSGGTDTQYF.

V gene TRBV14 combines with J gene TRBJ1-1; a weak D match, TRBD1 (6 bases). Per germline, CDR1 SGHDN and CDR2 FVKESK. Trimming cost V 5 bases and J 5 bases, with 12 bases left between them. The CDR3 consists of 13 residues. The CDR3 DNA sequence: TGTGCCAGCAGCGCAAGTACAGGGACTGAAGCTTTCTTT. It yields the protein CASSASTGTEAFF.

The chain combines TRBV29-1 with TRBJ1-1; tentatively, D is TRBD1 (6 bases). The germline V gene has CDR1 SQVTM and CDR2 ANQGSEA. The ends were cut back, 7 bases at V and 1 base at J, with 10 bases in the middle. The CDR3 runs to 12 residues. Here the CDR3 DNA reads TGCAGCGGGGGGACATCGAACACTGAAGCTTTCTTT. It yields the protein CSGGTSNTEAFF.

In DNA, the CDR3 is TGTGCCAGCAGCTTGGCCCTTGGACTAGCGGGAGTTGGGGGGTCCTACGAGCAGTACTTC. It is translated as CASSLALGLAGVGGSYEQYF. This chain links TRBV5-4 with TRBJ2-7, with 13 bases lining up with TRBD2. V was clipped by 0 bases and J by 1 base; unmatched bases: 13. This CDR3 has 20 residues. Per germline, CDR1 SGHNT and CDR2 YYREEE (reference sequence).